This T cell receptor (beta chain) was captured by sequencing in a study of T-cell reconstitution after alpha-beta-depleted transplantation in children. Unique molecular identifiers were used to barcode this TCRbeta library. In TCRdb, the PCR reads were re-called with MiXCR into one record per CDR3 protein. The table records about 600,000 distinct CDR3 sequences, approximately 22% of them present only once. This CDR3 spans 13 amino acids. Germline V gene sequence: CDR1 SQVTM, CDR2 ANQGSEA. V was trimmed by 5 bases and J by 1 base, leaving 11 bases between them. This clonotype was seen repeatedly, ten times or more.

The sequence derives from a boy in the first two years of life who had a stem cell transplant for acute myeloid leukemia, so the T cells may come from the graft donor. This material consisted of PBMCs, mostly from graft donor cells, taken 360 days after TCRalphabeta/CD19-depleted stem cell transplant. The J gene is TRBJ1-1, the V gene TRBV29-1; D ambiguous. DNA of the CDR3: TGCAGCGTTCACTGGGGTCGGAACACTGAAGCTTTCTTT. Translating it yields CSVHWGRNTEAFF.